This passage covers 24 T cell receptor beta chains from one sample sequenced in a study of blood T cell repertoires in COVID-19. Libraries were prepared by immunoSEQ multiplex PCR; TCRdb keeps only in-frame clonotypes and omits some of them. In the table there are roughly 70,000 clones, 75% of which are singletons. The specimen sequenced was peripheral blood. The source of these receptors is a man in his sixties or seventies with acute or convalescent COVID-19.

The chain combines TRBV9 with TRBJ1-4; the D gene is possibly TRBD1 (5 bases). The CDR3 contains 17 residues. Trimming cost V 3 bases and J 13 bases, with 28 bases left between them. Germline CDR1 is SGDLS and CDR2 is YYNGEE. CDR3 nucleotide sequence: TGTGCCAGCAGCGCTACGCCTGGGGCGTACAGCTCCAGTGGACTGTTTTTT. Translated: CASSATPGAYSSSGLFF.

As DNA, the CDR3 is TGTGCCAGCAGTGAACACGGACTAGCGGGAGCTGGGGAGCTGTTTTTT. The encoded protein is CASSEHGLAGAGELFF. V gene TRBV6-1 combines with J gene TRBJ2-2, with 13 bases fitting TRBD2. The CDR3 has 16 amino acids. Germline values: CDR1 MNHNS, CDR2 SASEGT. Losses at the gene ends were 2 bases for V and 8 bases for J; bases not matched to a gene: 5.

This chain joins TRBV3-1 (or the pseudogene TRBV3-2) and TRBJ2-7; 9 nucleotides line up with TRBD1. CDR1 LGHDT and CDR2 YNNKEL come from the germline V gene (reference sequence). Trimming at V came to 0 bases and at J to 7 bases, leaving 4 bases not matched to a gene. This CDR3 has 14 amino acids. The CDR3 reads CASSQDLTGGEQYF. The CDR3 DNA is TGTGCCAGCAGCCAAGACCTGACAGGGGGTGAGCAGTACTTC.

The CDR3 region is CASSLGHSNTGELFF. The CDR3 DNA reads as TGTGCCAGCTCACTCGGACATTCGAACACCGGGGAGCTGTTTTTT. This rearrangement joins TRBV18 to TRBJ2-2; possible D gene TRBD1, 5 bases. The CDR3 has 15 amino acids. Trimming left V 4 bases short and J 0 bases short, with 9 bases between. Germline loops: CDR1 KGHSH, CDR2 LQKENI.

The V call is TRBV5-5, the J call TRBJ1-3; D is possibly TRBD1 (6 bases). This CDR3 is built from 15 residues. Germline V CDR1 and CDR2: SGHKS, YYEKEE (reference sequence). Trimming shortened V by 2 bases and J by 4 bases, and 13 bases separated the two germline ends. The CDR3 spells CASSLDPGEGNTIYF. The CDR3 nucleotides are TGTGCCAGCAGCTTAGATCCAGGGGAAGGAAACACCATATATTTT.

Here the CDR3 DNA reads TGTGCCAGCGGCGGCGTAGGGAACACTGAAGCTTTCTTT. Translating gives CASGGVGNTEAFF. The gene calls are TRBV6-5 and TRBJ1-1, with no clear D. There are 13 residues in the CDR3. Per the germline V gene, CDR1 is MNHEY and CDR2 is SVGAGI. Trimming shortened V by 8 bases and J by 1 base, and 11 bases separated the two germline ends.

The V call is TRBV29-1, the J call TRBJ2-6; 8 bases align to TRBD1. V lost 7 bases to trimming and J lost 0 bases; unmatched junction nucleotides: 8. In germline, CDR1 is SQVTM, CDR2 ANQGSEA. This CDR3 has 16 residues. CDR3 nucleotides: TGCAGCGCAGGGGGCATAGGTGGCTCTGGGGCCAACGTCCTGACTTTC. As protein: CSAGGIGGSGANVLTF.

The CDR3 nucleotides are TGTGCCAGCAGCCGGGGACAGTGGAATTCACCCCTCCACTTT. This translates into CASSRGQWNSPLHF. This sequence joins TRBV7-2 and TRBJ1-6; 7 bases line up with TRBD1. There are 14 residues in the CDR3. The germline CDR1 and CDR2 sequences are SGHTA and FQGNSA. The trim removed 5 bases at V and 7 bases at J, leaving 5 bases unmatched.

J is TRBJ2-7 and V is TRBV10-3, with TRBD1 identical over 9 bases. The CDR3 has 15 amino acids. The ends lost 6 bases at V and 6 bases at J; junction bases unmatched: 12. The germline gives CDR1 ENHRY, CDR2 SYGVKD. CDR3 sequence (DNA): TGTGCCATCAGGACCGGGACAGGGTTTAAGTTCGAGCAGTACTTC. Translation gives CAIRTGTGFKFEQYF.

The chain links TRBV7-8 to TRBJ2-1; 7 bases fit TRBD2. CDR3 length: 17 residues. The germline gives CDR1 SGHVS, CDR2 FQNEAQ. V dropped 5 bases and J dropped 5; count of bases not matched to a gene: 15. CDR3 in amino acids: CASSLDGGRIHDNEQFF. CDR3 DNA sequence: TGTGCCAGCAGCCTAGATGGCGGGAGAATTCACGACAATGAGCAGTTCTTC.

This chain connects TRBV3-1 (or the pseudogene TRBV3-2) to TRBJ1-2, with 7 positions matching TRBD1. V lost 4 bases to trimming and J lost 3 bases; unmatched junction nucleotides: 5. Germline V gene data show CDR1 as LGHDT and CDR2 as YNNKEL (reference sequence). There are 14 residues in the CDR3. CDR3 DNA sequence: TGTGCCAGCAGCCGACAGGGTGGAGACTATGGCTACACCTTC. It is translated as CASSRQGGDYGYTF.

CDR3 protein: CASSLGTGTSGHTQYF. In nucleotides, the CDR3 is TGTGCCAGCAGCTTAGGCACCGGGACTAGCGGCCATACGCAGTATTTT. V usage is TRBV7-8 and J usage is TRBJ2-3; 11 nucleotides match TRBD2. The germline gives CDR1 SGHVS, CDR2 FQNEAQ. This CDR3 has 16 residues. J lost 7 bases, V lost 1 base, and 7 bases had no gene match.

This clone came up a few times. Written as DNA, the CDR3 is TGTGCCAGCAGTTACTGGGGCAGGGGAGAGGAAAAACTGTTTTTT. It specifies CASSYWGRGEEKLFF. V usage is TRBV6-7 and J usage is TRBJ1-4; perhaps TRBD1 as D (6 bases). TRBV6-7 is labeled an ORF, and its function is uncertain. The V and J ends lost 1 base and 8 bases respectively, with 14 bases between them. This CDR3 comprises 15 residues.

Only a few counts were recorded for this clone. V gene TRBV4-1 combines with J gene TRBJ1-4; D may be TRBD1 (6 bases). The CDR3 length is 14 residues. CDR1 is MGHRA and CDR2 is YSYEKL in the germline V gene. The ends were cut back, 5 bases at V and 5 bases at J, with 12 bases in the middle. The CDR3 reads CASSFRTANEKLFF. The CDR3 DNA sequence: TGCGCCAGCAGCTTTCGGACAGCCAATGAAAAACTGTTTTTT.

J is TRBJ1-4 and V is TRBV19; TRBD1 matches 7 bases. V was clipped by 7 bases and J by 4 bases; unmatched bases: 12. There are 16 residues in the CDR3. The germline CDR1 and CDR2 sequences are LNHDA and SQIVND (reference sequence). CDR3 coding DNA: TGTGCCAGTACCCTGACGCCGGGACAGATTAATGAAAAACTGTTTTTT. Translating it yields CASTLTPGQINEKLFF.

This clone was counted between two and nine times. For the CDR3, the DNA is TGTGCCAGCAGTGAAGAAGCACCACGCTACAATGAGCAGTTCTTC. This codes for CASSEEAPRYNEQFF. The gene calls are TRBV2 and TRBJ2-1; no definite D call. Germline values: CDR1 SNHLY, CDR2 FYNNEI. Trimming left V 1 base short and J 3 bases short, with 10 bases between. This CDR3 has 15 amino acids.

The chain employs TRBV27 and TRBJ1-2; D remains ambiguous. The germline CDR1 and CDR2 sequences are MNHEY and SMNVEV (reference sequence). Deletions cut 6 bases from V and 11 bases from J, with 22 bases between. The CDR3 has 14 residues. The CDR3 is CASRPRLWGGGYTF. CDR3 DNA: TGTGCCAGCAGACCCAGGCTGTGGGGAGGTGGATACACCTTC.

This chain links TRBV11-3 with TRBJ2-7; a weak D match, TRBD1 (7 bases). The CDR3 loop spans 13 amino acids. Germline-derived CDR1 and CDR2 are SGHNT and YENEEA. Trimming shortened V by 0 bases and J by 6 bases, and 9 bases separated the two germline ends. CDR3: CASSLDQGGEQYF. The DNA of the CDR3 is TGTGCCAGCAGCTTAGATCAGGGGGGCGAGCAGTACTTC.

The chain links TRBV7-2 to TRBJ2-7, with 8 bases lining up with TRBD1. V lost 1 base and J lost 6; bases outside the gene matches: 14. Germline V CDR1 and CDR2: SGHTA, FQGNSA. CDR3 length: 17 residues. The CDR3 coding sequence is TGTGCCAGCAGCTTAGACCCAGCAGGGGGCCCTTTCATCGAGCAGTACTTC. Amino acids: CASSLDPAGGPFIEQYF.

The chain recombines TRBV21-1 with TRBJ2-7; no check of the table's D call, TRBD1, against the DNA was made. TRBV21-1 is designated a pseudogene. The CDR3 covers 15 residues. The CDR3 protein is CASPKGTGTSYEQYF. The CDR3 DNA reads as TGTGCCAGCCCCAAGGGGACAGGGACCTCCTACGAGCAGTACTTC.

In its sample, this clone was seen many times. The chain carries TRBV24-1 and TRBJ1-3; no clear D gene. From germline, CDR1 is KGHDR and CDR2 SFDVKD. The CDR3 runs to 13 residues. V was cut by 3 bases and J by 7 bases, with 9 bases left in between. CDR3 nucleotides: TGTGCCACCAGTGATCCAGGCCGTAACACCATATATTTT. Translated: CATSDPGRNTIYF.

This clone was recorded once. The genes are TRBV28 and TRBJ1-2; 7 bases are a match to TRBD1. Germline assignment: CDR1 MDHEN and CDR2 SYDVKM. V lost 6 bases, J lost 5 bases, and 9 bases stayed unmatched. The CDR3 is 14 amino acids. The CDR3 sequence: CASRNRDSLYGYTF. The DNA for the CDR3 is TGTGCCAGCAGGAACCGGGACAGCCTTTATGGCTACACCTTC.

J is TRBJ2-7 and V is TRBV27; TRBD1 matches 10 bases. Germline V gives CDR1 MNHEY, CDR2 SMNVEV (reference sequence). Unmatched junction bases numbered 9, after V lost 6 bases and J lost 4 bases. The CDR3 spans 15 residues. In nucleotides, the CDR3 is TGTGCCAGCAGGTTTTACCGGGACAGGGGTTACGAGCAGTACTTC. It translates to CASRFYRDRGYEQYF.

CDR3 sequence reads: CASSNRDRGLVEAFF. The CDR3 coding sequence is TGTGCCAGTAGTAACCGGGACAGGGGGCTAGTTGAAGCTTTCTTT. The chain combines TRBV19 with TRBJ1-1; TRBD1 aligns across 12 bases. Germline CDR1 and CDR2: LNHDA and SQIVND (reference sequence). The ends lost 4 bases at V and 7 bases at J; junction bases unmatched: 7. This CDR3 has 15 amino acids. Full variable domain (rest looked up from reference TRBV19 and TRBJ1-1): DGGITQSPKYLFRKEGQNVTLSCEQNLNHDAMYWYRQDPGQGLRLIYYSQIVNDFQKGDIAEGYSVSREKKESFPLTVTSAQKNPTAFYLCASSNRDRGLVEAFFGQGTRLTVV.